What follows are 8 T cell receptor beta chains derived from one specimen sequenced in a study of T-cell memory formation after mild COVID-19 listed by TCRdb under 2021. Receptors were amplified or captured by 5' RACE. Sequencing used an Illumina NovaSeq 6000. Using fastp at Q25 and MiXCR, TCRdb reprocessed the public reads and kept productive beta chains. Each entry merges the rows of one CDR3 protein and shows their most common DNA and genes. For this sample the table gives a few hundred thousand distinct CDR3 sequences, of which roughly 16% were detected only once. The top ten clonotypes cover 22% of the sample. The sequenced material came from PBMCs or a T cell subset sorted from them (not recorded which). All receptors derive from a young man who had mild COVID-19 (a few samples of this study predate the infection). The sample titles of this study are shuffled in the database, so cell type and time point are left out; the donor was told from shared clones.

The V and J genes are TRBV7-6 and TRBJ2-3; tentatively, D is TRBD1 (5 bases). With 0 bases removed from V and 9 bases from J, the gap between germline ends came to 13 bases. This CDR3 region has 14 residues. Germline V gene lookup returns CDR1 SGHVS and CDR2 FNYEAQ. The CDR3 nucleotides read TGTGCCAGCAGCTTAGCTTCAGGGTTTGGCACGCAGTATTTT. Encoded protein: CASSLASGFGTQYF.

This clonotype was seen a handful of times. The chain links TRBV20-1 to TRBJ2-1; no definite D call. CDR1 and CDR2 (germline): DFQATT, SNEGSKA (reference sequence). The V and J ends lost 7 bases and 0 bases respectively, with 10 bases between them. The CDR3 is made up of 13 amino acids. CDR3 loop: CSVLIRSYNEQFF. CDR3 coding DNA: TGCAGTGTCCTCATTCGCTCCTACAATGAGCAGTTCTTC.

This clonotype was detected a few times. The chain is built from TRBV7-2 and TRBJ1-5; D is possibly TRBD1 (6 bases). V dropped 2 bases and J dropped 6 bases, with 11 bases sitting between them. Germline V gives CDR1 SGHTA, CDR2 FQGNSA. The CDR3 totals 14 residues. In DNA form, the CDR3 reads TGTGCCAGCAGCTTAAGGGGGGGCAGTCAGCCCCAGCATTTT. Amino acid sequence: CASSLRGGSQPQHF.

This clonotype was observed a handful of times. This chain uses TRBV7-2 with TRBJ2-2; 8 nucleotides agree with TRBD1. The J segment lost 4 bases and the V segment lost 6 bases, leaving 10 bases of the junction unmatched. The CDR3 loop spans 16 amino acids. Germline lookup yields CDR1 SGHTA and CDR2 FQGNSA. The chain's CDR3 is CASSSGTGGFTGELFF. CDR3 DNA sequence: TGTGCCAGCAGTTCCGGGACAGGTGGTTTCACCGGGGAGCTGTTTTTT.

This rearrangement joins TRBV7-2 to TRBJ2-1; the D is unclear. Germline CDR1 and CDR2: SGHTA and FQGNSA. V shed 8 bases and J shed 2 bases, with 16 bases lying between them. The CDR3 covers 15 residues. The CDR3 sequence: CASAQSPLTYNEQFF. Written as DNA, the CDR3 is TGTGCCAGCGCTCAGTCCCCCCTGACCTACAATGAGCAGTTCTTC.

This clonotype was detected many times. The V and J genes are TRBV4-1 and TRBJ2-2; 9 nucleotides align to TRBD2. Germline CDR1 MGHRA, CDR2 YSYEKL. J gave up 5 bases and V 1 base, and 2 bases lay outside the gene matches. The CDR3 is made up of 15 amino acids. The CDR3 nucleotides are TGCGCCAGCAGCCAAGTGGCGGGGGGGACCGGGGAGCTGTTTTTT. This codes for CASSQVAGGTGELFF.

This clonotype was seen a few times. The V gene is TRBV14, the J gene TRBJ2-7; D gene uncertain. There are 12 residues in the CDR3. Germline CDR1 and CDR2: SGHDN and FVKESK. V lost 7 bases and J 2 bases, leaving 9 bases between the germline ends. The CDR3 coding sequence is TGTGCCAGCACGAAGAGGACCTACGAGCAGTACGTC. Translation: CASTKRTYEQYV.

This clonotype appeared many times. The chain couples TRBV5-4 to TRBJ1-1; D uncertain. The germline V and J ends were trimmed by 0 bases and 4 bases, with 13 bases remaining between them. CDR1 SGHNT and CDR2 YYREEE come from the germline V gene (reference sequence). CDR3 size: 15 residues. CDR3 protein: CASSLVRVEGTEAFF. The CDR3, as DNA: TGTGCCAGCAGCTTGGTCCGGGTGGAGGGCACTGAAGCTTTCTTT.